These 17 T cell receptor beta chains were sequenced from one sample in a study of CD8 T cells in Susac syndrome. Reverse transcription used roughly 0.45 to 1 ug RNA and random hexamers. TCRdb analysed the immunoSEQ multiplex PCR reads with MiXCR anew, one entry per CDR3 protein. Altogether 100,000 to 150,000 distinct CDR3 sequences are present, 80% to 95% being singletons, with the ten largest covering roughly 0.33%. Sample: CD8+ T cells from PBMCs. These TCRs come from a human donor with multiple sclerosis.

This rearrangement joins TRBV7-8 to TRBJ1-5, with unresolved D. The ends were cut back, 6 bases at V and 3 bases at J, with 12 bases in the middle. CDR3 length: 14 amino acids. Germline assignment: CDR1 SGHVS and CDR2 FQNEAQ. CDR3 bases: TGTGCCAGCAGTGGAGGCGGGGTCAATCAGCCCCAGCATTTT. As protein: CASSGGGVNQPQHF.

This chain joins TRBV19 and TRBJ1-1, with 10 bases matching TRBD1. Germline lookup yields CDR1 LNHDA and CDR2 SQIVND (reference sequence). There are 15 residues in the CDR3. The trim removed 5 bases at V and 5 bases at J, leaving 8 bases unmatched. The CDR3, as DNA: TGTGCCAGTAGTCCTAGACAGGGGGCTCCAACTGAAGCTTTCTTT. Its protein is CASSPRQGAPTEAFF.

CDR3 amino acids: CASSQEGGVSSSYEQYF. In DNA form, the CDR3 reads TGCGCCAGCAGCCAAGAAGGAGGGGTGAGCAGCTCCTACGAGCAGTACTTC. V is TRBV4-1 and J is TRBJ2-7; possibly TRBD2 for D (6 bases). This CDR3 contains 17 residues. Germline CDR1 is MGHRA and CDR2 is YSYEKL. Trimming shortened V by 0 bases and J by 0 bases, and 15 bases separated the two germline ends.

This chain joins TRBV13 and TRBJ2-7; D uncertain. The germline V gene encodes CDR1 PRHDT and CDR2 FYEKMQ (reference sequence). CDR3 size: 12 residues. Trimming shortened V by 5 bases and J by 6 bases, and 11 bases separated the two germline ends. The chain's CDR3 is CASSRRDLEQYF. Here the CDR3 DNA reads TGTGCCAGCAGCCGAAGGGATCTCGAGCAGTACTTC.

The CDR3 DNA follows: TGTGCCAGCAGATACGAAGGGCGGGGGGCTGAGTCACCCCTCCACTTT. Its translation is CASRYEGRGAESPLHF. V is TRBV7-9 and J is TRBJ1-6; a possible D gene is TRBD1 (6 bases). This CDR3 has 16 residues. Deletions cut 6 bases from V and 10 bases from J, with 22 bases between. In germline, CDR1 is SEHNR, CDR2 FQNEAQ (reference sequence).

The chain employs TRBV13 and TRBJ2-3; 8 bases map to TRBD2. V shed 5 bases and J 3 bases; nucleotides not matched to a gene: 16. Germline-derived CDR1 and CDR2 are PRHDT and FYEKMQ (reference sequence). The CDR3 runs to 18 residues. For the CDR3, the DNA is TGTGCCAGCAGCCCCCGCCGTCCAGTAGCGGGGTTGACAGATACGCAGTATTTT. This codes for CASSPRRPVAGLTDTQYF.

This sequence joins TRBV6-2 or TRBV6-3 and TRBJ1-5; unclear D gene. The CDR3 consists of 16 residues. The germline CDR1 and CDR2 sequences are MNHEY and SVGEGT. V was trimmed by 2 bases and J by 4 bases, leaving 15 bases between them. The CDR3 coding sequence is TGTGCCAGCAGTTACGAGGGTCGGGTTAGAAATCAGCCCCAGCATTTT. Protein: CASSYEGRVRNQPQHF.

The chain employs TRBV6-4 and TRBJ1-1; D ambiguous. The CDR3 covers 14 residues. Germline lookup yields CDR1 MRHNA and CDR2 SNTAGT. Trimming pared 2 bases from V and 4 bases from J, leaving 11 bases between. The CDR3 DNA reads as TGTGCCAGCAGTGACGGTCGTCGGGGCACTGAAGCTTTCTTT. Translated: CASSDGRRGTEAFF.

The rearrangement uses TRBV6-2 or TRBV6-3 and TRBJ1-5; D perhaps matches TRBD1 (6 bases). Trimming cost V 6 bases and J 7 bases, with 13 bases left between them. Germline V gene sequence: CDR1 MNHEY, CDR2 SVGEGT. The CDR3 sequence is 13 residues long. The CDR3 reads CASSQGRVQPQHF. CDR3 sequence (DNA): TGTGCCAGCAGCCAGGGGCGAGTGCAGCCCCAGCATTTT.

The V and J genes are TRBV19 and TRBJ1-5; 7 bases agree with TRBD1. CDR3 length equals 14 residues. Germline-derived CDR1 and CDR2 are LNHDA and SQIVND (reference sequence). J lost 4 bases, V lost 6 bases, and 6 bases had no gene match. CDR3 coding DNA: TGTGCCAGTAGGGGTGCAGGGGGAAATCAGCCCCAGCATTTT. Translating it yields CASRGAGGNQPQHF.

V usage is TRBV6-6 and J usage is TRBJ1-1, with unresolved D. CDR1 and CDR2 (germline): MNHNY, SVGAGI (reference sequence). Trimming pared 2 bases from V and 4 bases from J, leaving 8 bases between. The CDR3 contains 13 residues. The CDR3 loop reads CASSYTRVTEAFF. The CDR3 DNA reads TGTGCCAGCAGTTACACCAGAGTCACTGAAGCTTTCTTT.

The chain recombines TRBV20-1 with TRBJ2-7; 10 bases fit TRBD2. Germline CDR1 and CDR2: DFQATT and SNEGSKA (reference sequence). This CDR3 is 15 amino acids long. Unmatched junction bases numbered 6, after V lost 4 bases and J lost 0 bases. CDR3 nucleotide sequence: TGCAGTGCTACCAAACTAGCGGGGATCTCCTACGAGCAGTACGTC. It yields the protein CSATKLAGISYEQYV.

This clonotype occurred once. This chain connects TRBV12-3 or TRBV12-4 to TRBJ2-2, with no clear D. Trimming took 6 bases from V and 3 from J, leaving 14 bases between them. The CDR3 has 15 amino acids. CDR3 amino acids: CASSSPSDYTGELFF. CDR3 DNA: TGTGCCAGCAGCTCCCCATCAGATTACACCGGGGAGCTGTTTTTT.

The chain has TRBV24-1 and TRBJ2-1; weak D call: TRBD2 (7 bases). CDR1 and CDR2 (germline): KGHDR, SFDVKD. V lost 5 bases and J 7 bases, leaving 14 bases between the germline ends. The CDR3 has 14 amino acids. The CDR3 coding sequence is TGTGCCACCAGTGGACGAGAGGGGGGGAATGAGCAGTTCTTC. Translated: CATSGREGGNEQFF.

J is TRBJ2-7 and V is TRBV6-1; D is possibly TRBD1 (6 bases). V lost 5 bases to trimming and J lost 6 bases, with 11 bases between them. The CDR3 is 12 residues long. Germline V CDR1 and CDR2: MNHNS, SASEGT. CDR3 in amino acids: CASSKTGFEQYV. The CDR3 bases are TGTGCCAGCAGTAAAACAGGGTTCGAGCAGTACGTC.

V is TRBV28 and J is TRBJ2-7; 11 nucleotides match TRBD2. The CDR3 contains 16 residues. V lost 8 bases to trimming and J lost 4 bases; unmatched junction nucleotides: 13. Germline V gene lookup returns CDR1 MDHEN and CDR2 SYDVKM. CDR3 region: CASAPQLAGVQYEQYF. The CDR3 DNA reads TGTGCCAGCGCTCCACAACTAGCGGGGGTGCAGTACGAGCAGTACTTC.

This rearrangement joins TRBV3-1 to TRBJ1-1, with D hard to call. The length of the CDR3 is 15 residues. V was trimmed by 0 bases and J by 2 bases, leaving 10 bases between them. CDR1 is LGHDT, CDR2 YNNKEL, per germline (reference sequence). The CDR3 loop reads CASSQDREENTEAFF. The CDR3 DNA follows: TGTGCCAGCAGCCAAGATCGGGAAGAAAACACTGAAGCTTTCTTT.